This T cell receptor (beta chain) is from a study of CD8+ T cells in alopecia areata. Once RNA had been extracted, it was reverse transcribed into cDNA to act as the sequencing template. Sequencing used immunoSEQ multiplex PCR; TCRdb keeps in-frame clones, though not all of them. Of more than 100,000 clones listed, approximately 53% were seen once; the top ten hold less than 5.5%. After removal of 5 bases from V and 5 bases from J, the junction contained 5 bases not matched to a gene. There are 14 residues in the CDR3. CDR1 and CDR2 (germline): SGHDT, YYEEEE. The chain links TRBV5-6 to TRBJ2-1, with 9 bases that match TRBD1. Material: CD4+ T cells sorted from blood, obtained at week 0. This TCR derives from a human donor with alopecia areata. The CDR3 loop reads CASRYRGRDNEQFF. The DNA for the CDR3 is TGTGCCAGCAGGTACAGGGGGCGGGACAATGAGCAGTTCTTC.